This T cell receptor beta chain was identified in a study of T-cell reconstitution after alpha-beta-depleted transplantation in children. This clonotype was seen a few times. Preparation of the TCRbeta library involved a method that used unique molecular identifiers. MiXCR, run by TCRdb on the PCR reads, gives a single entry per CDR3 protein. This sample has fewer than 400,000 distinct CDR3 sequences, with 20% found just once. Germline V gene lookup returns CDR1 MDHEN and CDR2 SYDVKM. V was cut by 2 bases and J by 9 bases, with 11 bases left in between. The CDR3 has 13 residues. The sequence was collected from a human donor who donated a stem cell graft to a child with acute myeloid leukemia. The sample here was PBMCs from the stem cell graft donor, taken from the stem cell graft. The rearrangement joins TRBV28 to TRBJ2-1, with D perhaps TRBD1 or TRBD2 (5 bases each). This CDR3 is CASSLGGVGEQFF. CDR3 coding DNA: TGTGCCAGCAGTTTAGGGGGAGTCGGTGAGCAGTTCTTC.